Following are 8 T cell receptor beta chains from one sample sequenced in a study of shared clonotypes between healthy human individuals. Using immunoSEQ multiplex PCR, the repertoire was profiled, and TCRdb retains in-frame clones only, with some absent. Of fewer than 600,000 clones in the sample, around 79% were seen once. Sequencing was performed on PBMCs. These receptors all stem from a middle-aged woman in good health. Some clones in this sample may be carry-over from other donors' samples.

This clone showed up just a few times. The V and J genes are TRBV5-6 and TRBJ1-2, with TRBD1 as a possible D gene (6 bases). The CDR3 length is 15 residues. Germline CDR1 is SGHDT and CDR2 is YYEEEE. The germline V and J ends were trimmed by 4 bases and 7 bases, with 20 bases remaining between them. The CDR3 region has the DNA TGTGCCAGCAGCCAAAACAGGGAAAATTGGTTTGGCTACACCTTC. Translated: CASSQNRENWFGYTF.

V usage is TRBV9 and J usage is TRBJ2-2; 9 bases are shared with TRBD2. Looked up from germline, CDR1 is SGDLS and CDR2 is YYNGEE. J was trimmed by 7 bases and V by 4 bases; bases with no gene match: 11. This CDR3 region has 16 residues. The CDR3 region is CASSSGTSYYDGELFF. Here the CDR3 DNA reads TGTGCCAGCAGCTCAGGGACTAGCTATTATGACGGGGAGCTGTTTTTT.

The chain is built from TRBV30 and TRBJ1-2, with 7 positions matching TRBD1. The V segment lost 8 bases and the J segment 8 bases; nucleotides outside the gene matches: 14. This CDR3 contains 13 residues. Germline CDR1 is GTSNPN and CDR2 is SVGIG (reference sequence). The chain's CDR3 is CARQGRGKEGYTF. In nucleotides, the CDR3 is TGTGCCCGACAGGGTAGGGGGAAGGAGGGCTACACCTTC.

This clone has only one observation. The chain carries TRBV4-3 and TRBJ2-6; D not certain. Germline V gene sequence: CDR1 LGHNA, CDR2 YSLEER. CDR3 size: 19 residues. V lost 0 bases and J lost 0, with 15 bases in between. CDR3 sequence reads: CASSQDVDGRSSGANVLTF. The CDR3 DNA reads TGCGCCAGCAGCCAAGATGTAGACGGACGTAGCTCTGGGGCCAACGTCCTGACTTTC.

The chain recombines TRBV2 with TRBJ2-5, with 7 bases fitting TRBD1. The ends lost 4 bases at V and 2 bases at J; junction bases unmatched: 4. This CDR3 contains 14 residues. Germline assignment: CDR1 SNHLY and CDR2 FYNNEI. CDR3 nucleotides: TGTGCCAGCAGTGCGTCGGGACAGCAAGAGACCCAGTACTTC. Translation: CASSASGQQETQYF.

This chain joins TRBV19 and TRBJ2-1, with D possibly matching TRBD2 (5 bases). Germline V gene lookup returns CDR1 LNHDA and CDR2 SQIVND (reference sequence). The CDR3 totals 12 residues. The V end was cut by 0 bases, the J end by 15 bases, with 12 bases between. The CDR3 nucleotides are TGTGCCAGTAGTATAGATGGGGAGATCATGTTCTTC. It yields the protein CASSIDGEIMFF.

The V and J genes are TRBV28 and TRBJ2-1; D remains ambiguous. The CDR3 runs 14 residues. CDR1 and CDR2 (germline): MDHEN, SYDVKM. V lost 4 bases and J 0 bases, leaving 7 bases between the germline ends. CDR3 in amino acids: CASSYPGSYNEQFF. The DNA of the CDR3 is TGTGCCAGCAGTTACCCCGGCTCCTACAATGAGCAGTTCTTC.

The rearrangement uses TRBV9 and TRBJ2-7, with 7 bases aligning to TRBD1. The CDR3 is 15 amino acids. The junction had 8 bases not matched to a gene; V was cut back by 4 bases and J by 1 base. The germline CDR1 and CDR2 sequences are SGDLS and YYNGEE. This chain's CDR3 is CASSPGQAWSYEQYF. The CDR3 nucleotides read TGTGCCAGCAGCCCAGGACAGGCTTGGTCCTACGAGCAGTACTTC.